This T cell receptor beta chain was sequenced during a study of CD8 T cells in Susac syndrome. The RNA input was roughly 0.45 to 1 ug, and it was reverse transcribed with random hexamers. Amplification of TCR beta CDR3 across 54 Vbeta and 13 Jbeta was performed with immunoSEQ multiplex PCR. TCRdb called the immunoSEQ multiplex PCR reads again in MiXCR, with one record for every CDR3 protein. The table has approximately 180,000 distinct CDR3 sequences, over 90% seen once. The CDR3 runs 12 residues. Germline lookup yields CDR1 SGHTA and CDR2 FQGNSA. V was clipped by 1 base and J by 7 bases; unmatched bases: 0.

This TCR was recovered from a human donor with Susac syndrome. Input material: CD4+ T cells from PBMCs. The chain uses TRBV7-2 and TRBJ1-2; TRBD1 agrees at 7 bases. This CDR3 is CASSLDRGGYTF. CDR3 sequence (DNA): TGTGCCAGCAGCTTAGACAGGGGTGGCTACACCTTC. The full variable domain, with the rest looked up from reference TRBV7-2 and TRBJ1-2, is GAGVSQSPSNKVTEKGKDVELRCDPISGHTALYWYRQSLGQGLEFLIYFQGNSAPDKSGLPSDRFSAERTGGSVSTLTIQRTQQEDSAVYLCASSLDRGGYTFGSGTRLTVV.